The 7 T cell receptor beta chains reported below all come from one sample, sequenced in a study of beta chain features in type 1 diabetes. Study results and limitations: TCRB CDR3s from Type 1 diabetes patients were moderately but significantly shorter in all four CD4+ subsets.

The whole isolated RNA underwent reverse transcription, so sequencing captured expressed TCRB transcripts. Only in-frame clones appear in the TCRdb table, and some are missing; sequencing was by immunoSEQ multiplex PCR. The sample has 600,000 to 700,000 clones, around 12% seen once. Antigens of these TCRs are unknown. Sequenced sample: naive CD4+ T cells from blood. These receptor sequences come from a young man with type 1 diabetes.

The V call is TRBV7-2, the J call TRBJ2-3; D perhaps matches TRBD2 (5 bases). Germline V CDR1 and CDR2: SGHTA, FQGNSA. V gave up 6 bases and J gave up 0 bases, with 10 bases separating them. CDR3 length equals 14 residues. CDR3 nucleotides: TGTGCCAGCAGAGATCGGACTAGCACAGATACGCAGTATTTT. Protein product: CASRDRTSTDTQYF.

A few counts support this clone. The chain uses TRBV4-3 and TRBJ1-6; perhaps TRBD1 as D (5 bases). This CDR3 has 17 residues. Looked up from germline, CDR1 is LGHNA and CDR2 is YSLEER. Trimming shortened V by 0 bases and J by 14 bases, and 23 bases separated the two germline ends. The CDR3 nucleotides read TGCGCCAGCAGCCAAGATATCTCCGGGACCCGATCTGAGACCCTCCACTTT. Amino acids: CASSQDISGTRSETLHF.

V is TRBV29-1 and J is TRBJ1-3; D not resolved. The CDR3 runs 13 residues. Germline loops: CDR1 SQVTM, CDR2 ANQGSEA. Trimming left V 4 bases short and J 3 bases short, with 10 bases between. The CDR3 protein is CSVVQNFGNTIYF. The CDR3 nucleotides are TGCAGCGTTGTCCAGAACTTTGGAAACACCATATATTTT. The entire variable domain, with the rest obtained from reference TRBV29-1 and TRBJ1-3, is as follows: SAVISQKPSRDICQRGTSLTIQCQVDSQVTMMFWYRQQPGQSLTLIATANQGSEATYESGFVIDKFPISRPNLTFSTLTVSNMSPEDSSIYLCSVVQNFGNTIYFGEGSWLTVV.

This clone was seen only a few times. The CDR3 is CASSSQGPTDRDYEQYF. As DNA, the CDR3 is TGTGCCAGCAGCTCCCAGGGGCCGACTGACAGGGACTACGAGCAGTACTTC. The chain couples TRBV7-9 to TRBJ2-7, with 7 bases lining up with TRBD1. Germline CDR1 SEHNR, CDR2 FQNEAQ (reference sequence). V was clipped by 4 bases and J by 3 bases; unmatched bases: 15. CDR3 length equals 17 residues.

The CDR3 loop is CASSIAGHYSNEQFF. CDR3 coding DNA: TGTGCCAGTAGTATCGCAGGGCACTATTCCAATGAGCAGTTCTTC. The chain is built from TRBV19 and TRBJ2-1, with a tentative D call TRBD1 (5 bases). Germline loops: CDR1 LNHDA, CDR2 SQIVND (reference sequence). This CDR3 region has 15 residues. V lost 3 bases to trimming and J lost 6 bases, with 15 bases between them. Using reference TRBV19 and TRBJ2-1 for the parts outside the CDR3, the full variable domain is DGGITQSPKYLFRKEGQNVTLSCEQNLNHDAMYWYRQDPGQGLRLIYYSQIVNDFQKGDIAEGYSVSREKKESFPLTVTSAQKNPTAFYLCASSIAGHYSNEQFFGPGTRLTVL.

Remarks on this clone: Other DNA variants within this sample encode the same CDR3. The CDR3 DNA reads as TGTGCCAGCAGCTTAGAAGCAGGACAGGGGGCTTACGAGCAGTACTTC. Translating it yields CASSLEAGQGAYEQYF. V gene TRBV11-2 combines with J gene TRBJ2-7, with TRBD1 matching over 11 bases. The CDR3 contains 16 residues. V trimming: 0 bases; J trimming: 4 bases; junction bases outside the gene matches: 5. Germline CDR1 SGHAT, CDR2 FQNNGV.

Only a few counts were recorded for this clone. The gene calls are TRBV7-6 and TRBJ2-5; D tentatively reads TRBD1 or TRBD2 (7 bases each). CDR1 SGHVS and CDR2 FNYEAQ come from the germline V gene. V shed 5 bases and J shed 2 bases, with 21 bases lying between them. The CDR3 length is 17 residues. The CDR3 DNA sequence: TGTGCCAGCAGCCAGCAACCGGGACAGCGGGGTCAAGAGACCCAGTACTTC. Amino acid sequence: CASSQQPGQRGQETQYF.